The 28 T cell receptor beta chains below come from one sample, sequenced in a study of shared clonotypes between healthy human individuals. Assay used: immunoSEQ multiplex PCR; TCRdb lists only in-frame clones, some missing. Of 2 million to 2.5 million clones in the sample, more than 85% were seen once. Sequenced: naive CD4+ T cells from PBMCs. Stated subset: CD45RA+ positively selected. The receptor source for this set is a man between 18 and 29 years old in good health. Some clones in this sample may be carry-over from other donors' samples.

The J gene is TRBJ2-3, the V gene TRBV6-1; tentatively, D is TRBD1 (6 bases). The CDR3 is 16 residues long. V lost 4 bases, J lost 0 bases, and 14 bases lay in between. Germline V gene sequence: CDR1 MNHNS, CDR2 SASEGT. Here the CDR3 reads CASSVGRTDSTDTQYF. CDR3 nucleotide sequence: TGTGCCAGCAGTGTAGGTAGGACAGATAGCACAGATACGCAGTATTTT.

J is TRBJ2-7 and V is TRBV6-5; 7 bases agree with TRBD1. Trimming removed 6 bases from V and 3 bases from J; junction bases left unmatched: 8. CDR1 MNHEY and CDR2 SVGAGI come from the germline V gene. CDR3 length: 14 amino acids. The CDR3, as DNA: TGTGCCAGCAGGATTAGCCGGGACAGCTACGAGCAGTACTTC. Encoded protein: CASRISRDSYEQYF.

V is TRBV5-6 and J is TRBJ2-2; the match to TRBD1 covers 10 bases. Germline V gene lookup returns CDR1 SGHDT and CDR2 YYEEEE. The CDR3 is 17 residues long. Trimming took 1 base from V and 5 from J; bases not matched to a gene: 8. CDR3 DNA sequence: TGTGCCAGCAGCTTGACCGGACAGGGGGTGGGTACCGGGGAGCTGTTTTTT. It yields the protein CASSLTGQGVGTGELFF.

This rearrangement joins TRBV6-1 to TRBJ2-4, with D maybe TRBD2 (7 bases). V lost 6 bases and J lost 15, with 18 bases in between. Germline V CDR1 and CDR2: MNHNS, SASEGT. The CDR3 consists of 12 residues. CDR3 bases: TGTGCCAGCAGAGCCAGGGGAGGGGCGGGGTACTTC. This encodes CASRARGGAGYF.

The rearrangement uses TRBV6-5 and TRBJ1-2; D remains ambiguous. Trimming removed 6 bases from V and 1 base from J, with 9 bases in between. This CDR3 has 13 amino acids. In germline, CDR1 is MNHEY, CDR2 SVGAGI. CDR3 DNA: TGTGCCAGCAGCCATAACTTTAACTATGGCTACACCTTC. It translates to CASSHNFNYGYTF.

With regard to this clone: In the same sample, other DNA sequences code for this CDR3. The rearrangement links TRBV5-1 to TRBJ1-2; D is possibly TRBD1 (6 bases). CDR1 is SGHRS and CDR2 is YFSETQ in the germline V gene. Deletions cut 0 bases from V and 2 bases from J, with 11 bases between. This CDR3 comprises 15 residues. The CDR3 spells CASSLGPGVNYGYTF. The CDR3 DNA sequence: TGCGCCAGCAGCTTGGGTCCAGGGGTGAACTATGGCTACACCTTC. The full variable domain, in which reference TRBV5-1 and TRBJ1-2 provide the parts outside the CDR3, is KAGVTQTPRYLIKTRGQQVTLSCSPISGHRSVSWYQQTPGQGLQFLFEYFSETQRNKGNFPGRFSGRQFSNSRSEMNVSTLELGDSALYLCASSLGPGVNYGYTFGSGTRLTVV.

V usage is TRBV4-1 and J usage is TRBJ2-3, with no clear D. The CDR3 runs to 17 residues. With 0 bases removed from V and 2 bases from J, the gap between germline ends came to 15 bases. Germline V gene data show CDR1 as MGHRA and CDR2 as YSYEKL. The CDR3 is CASSQEVAGSFTDTQYF. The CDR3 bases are TGCGCCAGCAGCCAAGAGGTAGCAGGTAGTTTCACAGATACGCAGTATTTT.

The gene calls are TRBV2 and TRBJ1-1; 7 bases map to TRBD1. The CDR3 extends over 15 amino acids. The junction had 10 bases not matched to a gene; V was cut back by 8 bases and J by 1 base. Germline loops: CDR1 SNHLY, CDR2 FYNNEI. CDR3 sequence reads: CASVWEGAENTEAFF. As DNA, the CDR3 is TGTGCCAGCGTTTGGGAGGGGGCTGAGAACACTGAAGCTTTCTTT.

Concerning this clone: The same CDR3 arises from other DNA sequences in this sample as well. The CDR3 here is CASSLETANTEAFF. The CDR3 DNA sequence: TGCGCCAGCAGCTTGGAAACAGCGAACACTGAAGCTTTCTTT. The rearrangement links TRBV5-1 to TRBJ1-1; no reliable D call. Deletions cut 0 bases from V and 1 base from J, with 7 bases between. Germline V gene data show CDR1 as SGHRS and CDR2 as YFSETQ. The CDR3 totals 14 residues. Variable domain in full (rest from reference TRBV5-1 and TRBJ1-1): KAGVTQTPRYLIKTRGQQVTLSCSPISGHRSVSWYQQTPGQGLQFLFEYFSETQRNKGNFPGRFSGRQFSNSRSEMNVSTLELGDSALYLCASSLETANTEAFFGQGTRLTVV.

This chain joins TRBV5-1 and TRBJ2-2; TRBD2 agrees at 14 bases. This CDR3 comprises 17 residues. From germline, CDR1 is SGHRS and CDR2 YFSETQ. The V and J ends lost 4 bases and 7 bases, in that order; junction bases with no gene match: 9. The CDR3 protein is CASSQGLAGGYVGELFF. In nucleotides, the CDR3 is TGCGCCAGCAGCCAAGGACTAGCGGGAGGTTATGTCGGGGAGCTGTTTTTT.

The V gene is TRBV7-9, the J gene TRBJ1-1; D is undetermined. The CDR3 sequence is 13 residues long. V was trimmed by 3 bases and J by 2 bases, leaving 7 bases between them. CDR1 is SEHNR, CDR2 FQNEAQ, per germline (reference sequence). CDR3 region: CASSLPGNTEAFF. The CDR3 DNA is TGTGCCAGCAGCTTGCCAGGCAACACTGAAGCTTTCTTT.

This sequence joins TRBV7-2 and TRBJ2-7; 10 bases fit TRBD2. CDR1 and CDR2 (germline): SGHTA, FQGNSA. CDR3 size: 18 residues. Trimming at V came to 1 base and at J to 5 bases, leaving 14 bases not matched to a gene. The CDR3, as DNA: TGTGCCAGCAGCTTAGGAACGTTTCCAGCGGGAGGGCTCGACGAGCAGTACTTC. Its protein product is CASSLGTFPAGGLDEQYF.

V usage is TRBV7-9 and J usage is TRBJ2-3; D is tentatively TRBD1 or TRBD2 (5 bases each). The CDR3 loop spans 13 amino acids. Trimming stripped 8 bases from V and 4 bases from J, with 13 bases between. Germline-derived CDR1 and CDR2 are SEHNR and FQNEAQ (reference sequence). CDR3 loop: CASCLLGADTQYF. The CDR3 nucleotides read TGTGCCAGCTGCCTGCTGGGGGCAGATACGCAGTATTTT.

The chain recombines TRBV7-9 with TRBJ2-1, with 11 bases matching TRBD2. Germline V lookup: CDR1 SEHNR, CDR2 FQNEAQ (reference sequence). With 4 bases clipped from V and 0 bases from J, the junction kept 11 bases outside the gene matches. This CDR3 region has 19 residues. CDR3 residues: CASSSGTSGTSSSYNEQFF. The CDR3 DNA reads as TGTGCCAGCAGCTCCGGGACTAGCGGTACCTCGAGCTCCTACAATGAGCAGTTCTTC.

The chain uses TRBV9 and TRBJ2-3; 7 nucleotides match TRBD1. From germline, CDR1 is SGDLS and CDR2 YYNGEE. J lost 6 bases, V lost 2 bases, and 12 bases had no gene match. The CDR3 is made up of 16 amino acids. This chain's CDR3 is CASSVSMTGREDTQYF. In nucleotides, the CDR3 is TGTGCCAGCAGCGTCTCAATGACAGGGCGAGAGGATACGCAGTATTTT.

The CDR3 region has the DNA TGTGCCAGCAGCCCGTACGTGGGGTACCAAGAGACCCAGTACTTC. Translation: CASSPYVGYQETQYF. The chain links TRBV7-9 to TRBJ2-5; D remains unclear. The CDR3 is 15 amino acids. The V end was cut by 5 bases, the J end by 0 bases, with 13 bases between. The germline V gene encodes CDR1 SEHNR and CDR2 FQNEAQ (reference sequence).

CDR3 protein: CASSSQGTQVHEQYF. In DNA form, the CDR3 reads TGTGCCAGCTCCTCACAGGGTACTCAGGTCCACGAGCAGTACTTC. The rearrangement joins TRBV18 to TRBJ2-7; D may be TRBD1 (6 bases). The V end was cut by 6 bases, the J end by 5 bases, with 20 bases between. The germline V gene has CDR1 KGHSH and CDR2 LQKENI. CDR3 length: 15 residues. The whole variable domain, filled in from reference TRBV18 and TRBJ2-7, reads NAGVMQNPRHLVRRRGQEARLRCSPMKGHSHVYWYRQLPEEGLKFMVYLQKENIIDESGMPKERFSAEFPKEGPSILRIQQVVRGDSAAYFCASSSQGTQVHEQYFGPGTRLTVT.

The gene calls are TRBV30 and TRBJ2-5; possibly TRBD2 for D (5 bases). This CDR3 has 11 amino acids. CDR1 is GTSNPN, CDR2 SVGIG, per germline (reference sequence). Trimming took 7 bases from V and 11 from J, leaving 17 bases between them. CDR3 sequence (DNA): TGTGCCTTGTCCGTAGCGATGGAGCAGTACTTC. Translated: CALSVAMEQYF. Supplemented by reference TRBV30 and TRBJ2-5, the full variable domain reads SQTIHQWPATLVQPVGSPLSLECTVEGTSNPNLYWYRQAAGRGLQLLFYSVGIGQISSEVPQNLSASRPQDRQFILSSKKLLLSDSGFYLCALSVAMEQYFGPGTRLLVL.

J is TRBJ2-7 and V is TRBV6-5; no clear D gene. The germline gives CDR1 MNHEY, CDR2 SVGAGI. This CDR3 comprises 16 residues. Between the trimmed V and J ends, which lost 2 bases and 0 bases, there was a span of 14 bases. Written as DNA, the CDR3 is TGTGCCAGCAGTTACCAGACCTTCCCGAGCTCCTACGAGCAGTACTTC. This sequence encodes CASSYQTFPSSYEQYF.

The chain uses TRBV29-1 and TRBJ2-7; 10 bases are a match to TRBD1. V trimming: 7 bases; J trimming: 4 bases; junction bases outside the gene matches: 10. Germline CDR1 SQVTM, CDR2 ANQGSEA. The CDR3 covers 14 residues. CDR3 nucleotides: TGCAGCGCCCGACGGACAGGGGGAATATACGAGCAGTACTTC. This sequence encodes CSARRTGGIYEQYF.

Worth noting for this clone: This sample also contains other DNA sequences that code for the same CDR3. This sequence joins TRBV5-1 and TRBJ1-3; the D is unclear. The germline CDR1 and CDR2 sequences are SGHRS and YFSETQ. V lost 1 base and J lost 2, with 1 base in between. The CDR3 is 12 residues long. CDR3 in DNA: TGCGCCAGCAGCTTGCCTGGAAACACCATATATTTT. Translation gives CASSLPGNTIYF.

CDR3 DNA: TGTGCCAGCAGTGTGACGACAGGGGGGACCGGGGAGCTGTTTTTT. Translation gives CASSVTTGGTGELFF. The chain carries TRBV2 and TRBJ2-2, with 9 bases that match TRBD1. Germline V gene data show CDR1 as SNHLY and CDR2 as FYNNEI. This CDR3 has 15 residues. The junction had 5 bases not matched to a gene; V was cut back by 4 bases and J by 5 bases.

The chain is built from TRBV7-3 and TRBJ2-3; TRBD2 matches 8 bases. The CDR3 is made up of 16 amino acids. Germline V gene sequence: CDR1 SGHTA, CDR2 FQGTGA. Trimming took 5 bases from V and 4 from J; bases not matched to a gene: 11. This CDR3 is CASSPTSGVRSDTQYF. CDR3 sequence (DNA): TGTGCCAGCAGCCCTACTAGCGGCGTTAGGTCAGATACGCAGTATTTT.

The CDR3: CASRPGVYNEQFF. DNA for the CDR3: TGTGCCAGCAGACCCGGGGTTTACAATGAGCAGTTCTTC. V and J are TRBV6-5 and TRBJ2-1, with a tentative D call TRBD2 (5 bases). Trimming removed 6 bases from V and 4 bases from J, with 10 bases in between. There are 13 residues in the CDR3. Germline loops: CDR1 MNHEY, CDR2 SVGAGI.

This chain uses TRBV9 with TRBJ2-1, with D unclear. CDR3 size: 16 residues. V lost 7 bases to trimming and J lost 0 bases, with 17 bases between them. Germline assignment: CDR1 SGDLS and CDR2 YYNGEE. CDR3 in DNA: TGTGCCAGCTCCCCCGAGAGTGCGCTCTCCTACAATGAGCAGTTCTTC. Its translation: CASSPESALSYNEQFF.

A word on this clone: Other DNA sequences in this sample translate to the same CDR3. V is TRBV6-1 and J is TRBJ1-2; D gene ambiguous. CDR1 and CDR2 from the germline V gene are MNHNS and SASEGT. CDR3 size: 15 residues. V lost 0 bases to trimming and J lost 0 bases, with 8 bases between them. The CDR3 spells CASSEAPGANYGYTF. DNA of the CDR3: TGTGCCAGCAGTGAAGCGCCTGGGGCTAACTATGGCTACACCTTC.

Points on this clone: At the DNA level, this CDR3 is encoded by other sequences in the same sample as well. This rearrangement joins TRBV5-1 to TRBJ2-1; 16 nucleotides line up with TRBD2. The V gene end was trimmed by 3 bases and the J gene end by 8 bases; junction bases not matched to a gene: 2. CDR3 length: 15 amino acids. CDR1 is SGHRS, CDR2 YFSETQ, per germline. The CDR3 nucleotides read TGCGCCAGCAGCTCGGGACTAGCGGGAGGGGATGAGCAGTTCTTC. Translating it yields CASSSGLAGGDEQFF. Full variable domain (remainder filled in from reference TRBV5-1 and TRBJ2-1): KAGVTQTPRYLIKTRGQQVTLSCSPISGHRSVSWYQQTPGQGLQFLFEYFSETQRNKGNFPGRFSGRQFSNSRSEMNVSTLELGDSALYLCASSSGLAGGDEQFFGPGTRLTVL.

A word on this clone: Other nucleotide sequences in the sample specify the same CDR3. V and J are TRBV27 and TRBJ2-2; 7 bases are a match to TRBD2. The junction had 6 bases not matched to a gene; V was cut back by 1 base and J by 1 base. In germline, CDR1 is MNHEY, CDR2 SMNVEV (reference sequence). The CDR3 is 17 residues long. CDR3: CASSLLGLAENTGELFF. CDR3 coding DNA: TGTGCCAGCAGTTTATTAGGTCTAGCGGAGAACACCGGGGAGCTGTTTTTT.